This entry is about one TCR beta chain. Its target is unknown. The data belong to a study of T cell responses to AZD1222 COVID-19 vaccine. Study outcomes and limitations: Of spike-specific TCRs, nearly half reportedly target regions left unmutated in variants. Clonal diversity was possibly underestimated, and the donors were mostly white British, with more females.

The CDR3 runs to 15 residues. The trim removed 4 bases at V and 0 bases at J, leaving 5 bases unmatched. Looked up from germline, CDR1 is LNHDA and CDR2 is SQIVND (reference sequence). Profiling relied on immunoSEQ multiplex PCR, and the TCRdb table lists in-frame clones only, not all of them. Among roughly 130,000 clones listed, about 92% were seen once. This chain uses TRBV19 with TRBJ2-7, with 8 bases identical to TRBD2. This specimen consisted of peripheral blood, obtained on day 0 of AZD1222 vaccination. The clonotype originates from an adult in good health. The CDR3 DNA sequence: TGTGCCAGTAGTACTAGCGGGTCCAGCTCCTACGAGCAGTACTTC. Translated, it gives CASSTSGSSSYEQYF. Full variable domain (remainder filled in from reference TRBV19 and TRBJ2-7): DGGITQSPKYLFRKEGQNVTLSCEQNLNHDAMYWYRQDPGQGLRLIYYSQIVNDFQKGDIAEGYSVSREKKESFPLTVTSAQKNPTAFYLCASSTSGSSSYEQYFGPGTRLTVT.